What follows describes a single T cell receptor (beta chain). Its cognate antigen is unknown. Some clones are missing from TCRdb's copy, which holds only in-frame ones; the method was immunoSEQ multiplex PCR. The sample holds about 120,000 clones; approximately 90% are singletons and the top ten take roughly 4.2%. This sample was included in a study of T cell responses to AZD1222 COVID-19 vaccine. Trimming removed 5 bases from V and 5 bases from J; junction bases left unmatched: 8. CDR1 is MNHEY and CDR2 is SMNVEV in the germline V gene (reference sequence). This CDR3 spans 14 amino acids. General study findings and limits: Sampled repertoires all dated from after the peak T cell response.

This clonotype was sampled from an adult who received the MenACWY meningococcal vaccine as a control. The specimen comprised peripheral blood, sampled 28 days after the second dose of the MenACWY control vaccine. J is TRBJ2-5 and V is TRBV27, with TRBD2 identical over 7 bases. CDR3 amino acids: CASSPRTSRETQYF. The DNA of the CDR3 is TGTGCCAGCAGTCCCCGGACTAGTCGGGAGACCCAGTACTTC.